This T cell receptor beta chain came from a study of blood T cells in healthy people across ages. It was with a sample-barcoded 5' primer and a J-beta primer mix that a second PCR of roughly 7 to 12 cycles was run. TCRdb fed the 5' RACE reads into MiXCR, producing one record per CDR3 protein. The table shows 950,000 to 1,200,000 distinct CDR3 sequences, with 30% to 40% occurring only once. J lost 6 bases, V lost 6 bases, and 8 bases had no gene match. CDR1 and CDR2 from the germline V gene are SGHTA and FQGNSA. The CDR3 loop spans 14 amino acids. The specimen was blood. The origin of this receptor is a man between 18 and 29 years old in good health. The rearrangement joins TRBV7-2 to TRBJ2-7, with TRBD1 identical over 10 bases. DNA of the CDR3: TGTGCCAGCAGAGGGCAGGGACAGGGGACCGAGCAGTACTTC. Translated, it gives CASRGQGQGTEQYF.